One and the same sample provided the 27 T cell receptor beta chains below, sequenced in a study of human T cells and chemical hapten exposure. Sample time point: patch test 1, 2 weeks after DPC sensitization. Treatment here: therapeutic diphenylcyclopropenone sensitization with weekly scalp DPC. One entry per CDR3 protein, called by TCRdb with MiXCR from the RACE reads. The sample includes some 80,000 distinct CDR3 sequences, about 10% of them seen just once. The specimen comprised whole blood, sampled in connection with sensitization to the hapten diphenylcyclopropenone (DPC). The source is a woman in her 50s with alopecia areata. Some clones in this sample may be carry-over from other donors' samples.

This chain connects TRBV20-1 to TRBJ2-2; the D is unclear. V dropped 5 bases and J dropped 5 bases, with 15 bases sitting between them. This CDR3 has 14 residues. CDR1 is DFQATT and CDR2 is SNEGSKA in the germline V gene (reference sequence). CDR3 DNA: TGCAGTGCTCCGCCTGGCTTATCTACCGGGGAGCTGTTTTTT. Encoded protein: CSAPPGLSTGELFF.

The chain links TRBV15 to TRBJ1-5, with D maybe TRBD1 (6 bases). V was cut by 5 bases and J by 7 bases, with 12 bases left in between. There are 13 residues in the CDR3. CDR1 and CDR2 from the germline V gene are LNHNV and YYDKDF (reference sequence). CDR3 loop: CATSYSGGQPQHF. The CDR3 nucleotides read TGTGCCACCAGCTATTCGGGGGGCCAGCCCCAGCATTTT. The variable domain in full, completed from reference TRBV15 and TRBJ1-5, reads DAMVIQNPRYQVTQFGKPVTLSCSQTLNHNVMYWYQQKSSQAPKLLFHYYDKDFNNEADTPDNFQSRRPNTSFCFLDIRSPGLGDTAMYLCATSYSGGQPQHFGDGTRLSIL.

This clonotype was detected many times. V usage is TRBV12-3 or TRBV12-4 and J usage is TRBJ1-1; D not resolved. Trimming shortened V by 10 bases and J by 1 base, and 16 bases separated the two germline ends. The CDR3 totals 14 residues. CDR3: CATQRGGKNTEAFF. The CDR3 nucleotides are TGTGCCACCCAACGGGGAGGGAAGAACACTGAAGCTTTCTTT.

In this sample, this clonotype turned up many times. The chain is built from TRBV6-1 and TRBJ1-1, with D possibly matching TRBD1 (6 bases). The CDR3 contains 16 residues. Germline CDR1 MNHNS, CDR2 SASEGT. V gave up 7 bases and J gave up 1 base, with 19 bases separating them. For the CDR3, the DNA is TGTGCCAGCAATACAATGCCGGGGGCTGGGAACACTGAAGCTTTCTTT. Its protein is CASNTMPGAGNTEAFF.

This clonotype was observed a few times. This chain links TRBV10-3 with TRBJ1-2; TRBD1 is a possible D gene (5 bases). The CDR3 is 14 residues long. V lost 6 bases to trimming and J lost 3 bases, with 14 bases between them. CDR1 and CDR2 (germline): ENHRY, SYGVKD. CDR3 sequence reads: CAISTTGTDYGYTF. CDR3 nucleotides: TGTGCCATCAGCACAACCGGGACGGACTATGGCTACACCTTC.

The gene calls are TRBV6-6 and TRBJ2-5; D is unclear. The V end was cut by 3 bases, the J end by 5 bases, with 10 bases between. The CDR3 is 13 residues long. CDR1 and CDR2 (germline): MNHNY, SVGAGI (reference sequence). Here the CDR3 reads CASSYGIRETQYF. The CDR3, as DNA: TGTGCCAGCAGTTATGGGATCCGGGAGACCCAGTACTTC.

This clonotype was observed at least ten times. The chain uses TRBV6-5 and TRBJ2-3; TRBD1 might be the D (6 bases). Germline CDR1 reads MNHEY; CDR2 reads SVGAGI. This CDR3 spans 14 amino acids. Trimming cost V 6 bases and J 4 bases, with 14 bases left between them. The CDR3 DNA reads TGTGCCAGCAGACAGGGCTTGAGCGCAGATACGCAGTATTTT. This gives the protein CASRQGLSADTQYF.

This clonotype was recorded many times. This chain joins TRBV20-1 and TRBJ2-7; 10 nucleotides line up with TRBD1. Per the germline V gene, CDR1 is DFQATT and CDR2 is SNEGSKA (reference sequence). V trimming: 2 bases; J trimming: 2 bases; junction bases outside the gene matches: 3. CDR3 length: 14 amino acids. DNA for the CDR3: TGCAGTGCTAGACAGGGACAGGGGACCTACGAGCAGTACTTC. Its translation is CSARQGQGTYEQYF.

The chain joins TRBV20-1 to TRBJ2-7; weak D call: TRBD1 (5 bases). Trimming stripped 2 bases from V and 2 bases from J, with 13 bases between. The V gene's germline CDR1 is DFQATT and CDR2 SNEGSKA (reference sequence). The CDR3 loop spans 14 amino acids. The CDR3 DNA sequence: TGCAGTGCTAGACCAGGGTTACCCACCTACGAGCAGTACTTC. Amino acids: CSARPGLPTYEQYF.

This clonotype came up once. This sequence may be a read error, since a much larger clone differs from it by one base. The V and J genes are TRBV20-1 and TRBJ1-2; D remains ambiguous. Looked up from germline, CDR1 is DFQATT and CDR2 is SNEGSKA (reference sequence). This CDR3 has 14 amino acids. Trimming took off 5 bases at V and 2 bases at J, with 15 bases between the two ends. The CDR3 region has the DNA TGCAGTGCTCCAACCGGGCCCATGAACTATGGCTACACCTTC. It specifies CSAPTGPMNYGYTF.

The V call is TRBV3-1, the J call TRBJ1-6, with 8 positions matching TRBD1. There are 18 residues in the CDR3. Germline CDR1 and CDR2: LGHDT and YNNKEL (reference sequence). V lost 2 bases, J lost 0 bases, and 6 bases stayed unmatched. The DNA of the CDR3 is TGTGCCAGCAGCCAAACCTCAGGGGGCGGCTCCTATAATTCACCCCTCCACTTT. It specifies CASSQTSGGGSYNSPLHF.

This clonotype was detected many times. This chain uses TRBV18 with TRBJ2-1; 7 positions match TRBD2. Germline assignment: CDR1 KGHSH and CDR2 LQKENI. The CDR3 covers 13 residues. V was pared by 5 bases and J by 5 bases, with 3 bases of the junction left unmatched. CDR3 loop: CASSGLENNEQFF. The DNA of the CDR3 is TGTGCCAGCTCAGGACTAGAGAACAATGAGCAGTTCTTC. Combining the CDR3 with reference TRBV18 and TRBJ2-1 gives the whole variable domain NAGVMQNPRHLVRRRGQEARLRCSPMKGHSHVYWYRQLPEEGLKFMVYLQKENIIDESGMPKERFSAEFPKEGPSILRIQQVVRGDSAAYFCASSGLENNEQFFGPGTRLTVL.

This clonotype has just a few counts. The chain has TRBV7-9 and TRBJ1-4, with a weak D call TRBD1 (6 bases). The germline CDR1 and CDR2 sequences are SEHNR and FQNEAQ (reference sequence). The V and J ends lost 5 bases and 7 bases respectively, with 14 bases between them. The CDR3 is 14 residues long. Written as DNA, the CDR3 is TGTGCCAGCAGCCTAGGGGGGCTCGGTGAAAAACTGTTTTTT. Translation: CASSLGGLGEKLFF.

This clonotype was seen only a few times. This chain links TRBV7-9 with TRBJ1-5, with 8 bases lining up with TRBD1. J gave up 6 bases and V 5 bases, and 12 bases lay outside the gene matches. This CDR3 has 16 amino acids. The germline gives CDR1 SEHNR, CDR2 FQNEAQ (reference sequence). CDR3 DNA: TGTGCCAGCAGCCGTTGGACAGGGAGTCTAGGTCAGCCCCAGCATTTT. This gives the protein CASSRWTGSLGQPQHF.

This clonotype was counted between two and nine times. V and J are TRBV13 and TRBJ1-1; D is unclear. Germline V gives CDR1 PRHDT, CDR2 FYEKMQ (reference sequence). The CDR3 sequence is 14 residues long. Trimming removed 3 bases from V and 3 bases from J, with 11 bases in between. The CDR3 sequence: CASSLRTLDTEAFF. The CDR3 DNA follows: TGTGCCAGCAGCTTGAGGACCCTGGACACTGAAGCTTTCTTT.

The J gene is TRBJ2-5, the V gene TRBV9; D not certain. The V end was cut by 0 bases, the J end by 2 bases, with 2 bases between. Germline CDR1 SGDLS, CDR2 YYNGEE. The CDR3 loop spans 12 amino acids. CDR3 bases: TGTGCCAGCAGCGTAGCGCAAGAGACCCAGTACTTC. It specifies CASSVAQETQYF.

The chain is built from TRBV4-2 and TRBJ2-3, with 15 bases matching TRBD2. Germline CDR1 LGHNA, CDR2 YNFKEQ. J lost 1 base, V lost 5 bases, and 7 bases had no gene match. The CDR3 runs 18 residues. CDR3 nucleotides: TGTGCCAGCAGCAACGGACTAGCGGGGGGGCTCGGCACAGATACGCAGTATTTT. As protein: CASSNGLAGGLGTDTQYF.

This clonotype has ten or more counts. This rearrangement joins TRBV2 to TRBJ2-3, with 9 bases aligning to TRBD2. Losses at the gene ends were 1 base for V and 1 base for J; bases not matched to a gene: 6. This CDR3 comprises 17 residues. Germline values: CDR1 SNHLY, CDR2 FYNNEI. CDR3: CASSEERLAGRTDTQYF. The CDR3 nucleotides read TGTGCCAGCAGTGAAGAACGCCTAGCGGGACGCACAGATACGCAGTATTTT.

This clonotype was seen many times. V is TRBV14 and J is TRBJ1-2; 9 nucleotides line up with TRBD1. V was clipped by 5 bases and J by 2 bases; unmatched bases: 6. The CDR3 covers 15 residues. Germline V lookup: CDR1 SGHDN, CDR2 FVKESK. The CDR3 reads CASSSSGTGNYGYTF. The CDR3 DNA reads as TGTGCCAGCAGCTCTTCCGGGACAGGGAACTATGGCTACACCTTC.

The sample holds a few counts of this clonotype. J is TRBJ1-1 and V is TRBV20-1; D remains unclear. This CDR3 comprises 14 residues. Trimming stripped 5 bases from V and 3 bases from J, with 16 bases between. Looked up from germline, CDR1 is DFQATT and CDR2 is SNEGSKA (reference sequence). CDR3: CSAPILGRDTEAFF. The CDR3 nucleotides read TGCAGTGCTCCCATCCTCGGCCGGGACACTGAAGCTTTCTTT.

This clonotype was found a few times. The chain carries TRBV7-9 and TRBJ2-5; D is possibly TRBD1 (7 bases). Germline V CDR1 and CDR2: SEHNR, FQNEAQ (reference sequence). Trimming took off 4 bases at V and 4 bases at J, with 13 bases between the two ends. The CDR3 runs 14 residues. The CDR3 reads CASSSQGGRETQYF. DNA of the CDR3: TGTGCCAGCAGCTCCCAGGGGGGTCGAGAGACCCAGTACTTC. The full variable domain, with the rest looked up from reference TRBV7-9 and TRBJ2-5, is DTGVSQNPRHKITKRGQNVTFRCDPISEHNRLYWYRQTLGQGPEFLTYFQNEAQLEKSRLLSDRFSAERPKGSFSTLEIQRTEQGDSAMYLCASSSQGGRETQYFGPGTRLLVL.

This clonotype has just a few counts. The chain couples TRBV29-1 to TRBJ2-2; 7 positions agree with TRBD1. The length of the CDR3 is 15 residues. The germline V gene has CDR1 SQVTM and CDR2 ANQGSEA. The J segment lost 2 bases and the V segment lost 7 bases, leaving 10 bases of the junction unmatched. The CDR3 here is CSAFRQGGNTGELFF. The CDR3 DNA reads as TGCAGCGCCTTTCGCCAAGGGGGCAACACCGGGGAGCTGTTTTTT.

J is TRBJ1-4 and V is TRBV28; D is unresolved. There are 14 residues in the CDR3. From germline, CDR1 is MDHEN and CDR2 SYDVKM. V gave up 3 bases and J gave up 7 bases, with 12 bases separating them. The CDR3 region has the DNA TGTGCCAGCAGTTTTGTTTCCCCAATTGAAAAACTGTTTTTT. Encoded protein: CASSFVSPIEKLFF.

This clonotype was seen ten or more times. In nucleotides, the CDR3 is TGCAGTGCTAGAGATATGCCGCAGGGGGGGGAGTACGAGCAGTACTTC. Its protein product is CSARDMPQGGEYEQYF. This chain uses TRBV20-1 with TRBJ2-7, with D perhaps matching TRBD1 or TRBD2 (7 bases each). CDR3 length: 16 residues. The germline gives CDR1 DFQATT, CDR2 SNEGSKA (reference sequence). V shed 0 bases and J shed 4 bases, with 19 bases lying between them.

This clonotype occurred many times. The chain uses TRBV28 and TRBJ2-3, with 8 bases that match TRBD1. J was trimmed by 6 bases and V by 11 bases; bases with no gene match: 10. The CDR3 length is 13 residues. Germline lookup yields CDR1 MDHEN and CDR2 SYDVKM. The CDR3 is CAHTTGAWDTQYF. The CDR3 DNA reads TGTGCCCATACGACAGGGGCCTGGGATACGCAGTATTTT.

This clonotype was recorded at least ten times. V gene TRBV6-5 combines with J gene TRBJ1-5; D is unclear. Trimming left V 6 bases short and J 5 bases short, with 20 bases between. There are 16 residues in the CDR3. Germline V lookup: CDR1 MNHEY, CDR2 SVGAGI. CDR3 sequence: CASRRTPEGFDQPQHF. In nucleotides, the CDR3 is TGTGCCAGCAGACGGACGCCCGAGGGTTTCGATCAGCCCCAGCATTTT.

The chain has TRBV12-3 or TRBV12-4 and TRBJ2-5; TRBD1 matches at 9 bases. The CDR3 loop spans 15 amino acids. V dropped 6 bases and J dropped 5; count of bases not matched to a gene: 10. This CDR3 reads CASRRTGGIRETQYF. The CDR3 DNA reads TGTGCCAGCAGACGAACAGGGGGCATTAGGGAGACCCAGTACTTC.